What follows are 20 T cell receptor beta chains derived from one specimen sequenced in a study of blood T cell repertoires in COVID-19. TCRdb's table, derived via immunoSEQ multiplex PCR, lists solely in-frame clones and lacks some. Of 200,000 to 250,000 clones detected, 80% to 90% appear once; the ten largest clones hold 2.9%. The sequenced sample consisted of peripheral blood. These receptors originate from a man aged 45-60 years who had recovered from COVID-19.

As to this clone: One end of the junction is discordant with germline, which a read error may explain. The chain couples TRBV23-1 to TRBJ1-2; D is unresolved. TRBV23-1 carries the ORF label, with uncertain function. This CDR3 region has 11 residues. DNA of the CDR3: TGCGCCAGCAGTCAATCGTATGTCTACACCTTC. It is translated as CASSQSYVYTF.

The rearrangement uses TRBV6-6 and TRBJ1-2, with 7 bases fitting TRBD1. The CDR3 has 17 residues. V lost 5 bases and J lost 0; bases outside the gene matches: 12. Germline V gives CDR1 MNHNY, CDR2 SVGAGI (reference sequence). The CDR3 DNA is TGTGCCAGCAGTCGTATAAGGACAGGAGCTCCTAACTATGGCTACACCTTC. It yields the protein CASSRIRTGAPNYGYTF.

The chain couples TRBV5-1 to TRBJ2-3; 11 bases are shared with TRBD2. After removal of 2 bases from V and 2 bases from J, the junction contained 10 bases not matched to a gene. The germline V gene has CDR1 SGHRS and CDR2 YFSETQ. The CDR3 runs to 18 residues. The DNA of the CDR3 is TGCGCCAGCAGCTTTGGTGGGGGGACTAGCGGATTCACAGATACGCAGTATTTT. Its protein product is CASSFGGGTSGFTDTQYF.

For the CDR3, the DNA is TGTGCCAGCAGCCTGAAACAGGGGATGAACACTGAAGCTTTCTTT. Its protein product is CASSLKQGMNTEAFF. The rearrangement uses TRBV5-5 and TRBJ1-1, with 7 bases identical to TRBD1. The CDR3 covers 15 residues. The V gene's germline CDR1 is SGHKS and CDR2 YYEKEE (reference sequence). V trimming: 4 bases; J trimming: 0 bases; junction bases outside the gene matches: 6.

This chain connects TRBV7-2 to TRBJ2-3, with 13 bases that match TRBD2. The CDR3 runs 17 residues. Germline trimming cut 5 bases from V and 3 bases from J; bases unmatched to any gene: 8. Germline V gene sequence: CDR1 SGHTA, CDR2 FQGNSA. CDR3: CASSLRTSGRSTDTQYF. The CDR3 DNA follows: TGTGCCAGCAGCCTTAGGACTAGCGGGAGATCGACAGATACGCAGTATTTT.

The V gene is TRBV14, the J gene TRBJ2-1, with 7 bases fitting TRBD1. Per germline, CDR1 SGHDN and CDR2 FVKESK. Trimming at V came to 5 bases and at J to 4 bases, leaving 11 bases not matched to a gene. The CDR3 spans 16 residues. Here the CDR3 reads CASSDPKTGYYNEQFF. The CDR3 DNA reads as TGTGCCAGCAGCGATCCCAAGACAGGGTATTACAATGAGCAGTTCTTC. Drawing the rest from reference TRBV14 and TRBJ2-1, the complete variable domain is EAGVTQFPSHSVIEKGQTVTLRCDPISGHDNLYWYRRVMGKEIKFLLHFVKESKQDESGMPNNRFLAERTGGTYSTLKVQPAELEDSGVYFCASSDPKTGYYNEQFFGPGTRLTVL.

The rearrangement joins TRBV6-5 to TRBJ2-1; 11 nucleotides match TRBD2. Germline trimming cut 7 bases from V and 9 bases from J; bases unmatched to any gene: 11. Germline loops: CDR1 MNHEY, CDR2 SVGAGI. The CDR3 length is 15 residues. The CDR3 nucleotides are TGTGCCAGCACTTCACTAGCGGGAGTGAGGAGTGAGCAGTTCTTC. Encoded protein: CASTSLAGVRSEQFF.

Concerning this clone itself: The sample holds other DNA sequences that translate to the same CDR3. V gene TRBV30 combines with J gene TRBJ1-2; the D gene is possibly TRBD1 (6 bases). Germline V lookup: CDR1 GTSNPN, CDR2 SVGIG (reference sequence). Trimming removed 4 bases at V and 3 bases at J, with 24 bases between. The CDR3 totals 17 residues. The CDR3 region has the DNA TGTGCCTGGAACAAGCGGGGGGGAGGGGGACCTTACTATGGCTACACCTTC. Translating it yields CAWNKRGGGGPYYGYTF.

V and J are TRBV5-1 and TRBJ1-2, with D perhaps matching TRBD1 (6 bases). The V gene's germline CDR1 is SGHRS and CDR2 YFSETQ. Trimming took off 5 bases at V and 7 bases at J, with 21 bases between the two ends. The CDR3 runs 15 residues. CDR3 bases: TGCGCCAGCAGTCAACAGGGCTCTACCCCGGTTGGCTACACCTTC. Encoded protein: CASSQQGSTPVGYTF.

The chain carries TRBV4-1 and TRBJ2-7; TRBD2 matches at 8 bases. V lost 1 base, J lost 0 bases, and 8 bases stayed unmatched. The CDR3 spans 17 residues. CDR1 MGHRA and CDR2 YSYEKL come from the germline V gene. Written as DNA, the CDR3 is TGCGCCAGCAGCCAAGTAACAAGGACTAGCAGCTCCTACGAGCAGTACTTC. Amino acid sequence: CASSQVTRTSSSYEQYF.

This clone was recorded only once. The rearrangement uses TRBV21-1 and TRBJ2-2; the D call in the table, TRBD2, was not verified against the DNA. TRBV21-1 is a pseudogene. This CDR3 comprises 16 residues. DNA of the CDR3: TGTGCCAGCAGCAAGCGTCGTAGAGGATGCACCGGGGAGCTGTTTTTT. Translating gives CASSKRRRGCTGELFF.

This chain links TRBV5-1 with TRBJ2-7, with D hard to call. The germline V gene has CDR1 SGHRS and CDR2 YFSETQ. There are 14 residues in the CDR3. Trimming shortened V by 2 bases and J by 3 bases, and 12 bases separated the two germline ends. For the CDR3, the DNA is TGCGCCAGCAGCTTAGCAGTCAACTACTACGAGCAGTACTTC. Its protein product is CASSLAVNYYEQYF.

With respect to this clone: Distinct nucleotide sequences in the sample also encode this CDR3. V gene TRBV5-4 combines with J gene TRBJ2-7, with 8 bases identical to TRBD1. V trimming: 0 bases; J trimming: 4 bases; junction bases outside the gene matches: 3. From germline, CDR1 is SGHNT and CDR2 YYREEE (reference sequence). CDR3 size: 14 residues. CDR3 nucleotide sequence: TGTGCCAGCAGCTTGGGGCAGGGGGCATACGAGCAGTACTTC. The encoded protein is CASSLGQGAYEQYF.

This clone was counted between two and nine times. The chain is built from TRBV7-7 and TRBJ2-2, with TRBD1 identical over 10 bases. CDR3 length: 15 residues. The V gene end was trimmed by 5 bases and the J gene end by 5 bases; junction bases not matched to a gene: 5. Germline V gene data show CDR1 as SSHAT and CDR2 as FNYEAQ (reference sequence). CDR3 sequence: CASSRGTGETGELFF. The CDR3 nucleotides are TGTGCCAGCAGCCGGGGGACAGGGGAAACCGGGGAGCTGTTTTTT.

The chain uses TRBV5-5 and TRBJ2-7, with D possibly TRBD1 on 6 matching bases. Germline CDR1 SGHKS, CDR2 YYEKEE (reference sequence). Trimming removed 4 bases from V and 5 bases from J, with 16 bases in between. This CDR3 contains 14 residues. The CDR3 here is CASSAATGRNEQYF. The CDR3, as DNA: TGTGCCAGCAGCGCCGCGACAGGCAGGAACGAGCAGTACTTC.

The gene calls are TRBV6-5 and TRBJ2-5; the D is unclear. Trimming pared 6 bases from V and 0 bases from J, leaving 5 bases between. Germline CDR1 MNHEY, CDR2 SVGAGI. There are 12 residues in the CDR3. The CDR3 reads CASSQYQETQYF. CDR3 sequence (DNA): TGTGCCAGCAGCCAGTACCAAGAGACCCAGTACTTC.

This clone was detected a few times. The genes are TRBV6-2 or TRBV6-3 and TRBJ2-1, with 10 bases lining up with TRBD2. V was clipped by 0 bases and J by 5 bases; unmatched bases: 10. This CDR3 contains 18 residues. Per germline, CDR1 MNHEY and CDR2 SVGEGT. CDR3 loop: CASSYSTDPGTSDNEQFF. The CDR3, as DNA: TGTGCCAGCAGTTACTCGACGGATCCCGGGACTAGCGACAATGAGCAGTTCTTC.

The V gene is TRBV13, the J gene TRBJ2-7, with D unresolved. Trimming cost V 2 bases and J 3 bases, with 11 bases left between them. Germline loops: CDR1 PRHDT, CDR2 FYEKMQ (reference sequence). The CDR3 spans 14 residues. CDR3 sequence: CASSLFSQNYEQYF. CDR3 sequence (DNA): TGTGCCAGCAGCTTATTTAGCCAAAACTACGAGCAGTACTTC.

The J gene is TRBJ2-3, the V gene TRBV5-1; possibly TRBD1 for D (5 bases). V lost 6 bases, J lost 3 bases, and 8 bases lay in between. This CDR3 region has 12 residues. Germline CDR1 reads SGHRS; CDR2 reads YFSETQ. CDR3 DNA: TGCGCCAGCAAACAGGTTACAGATACGCAGTATTTT. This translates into CASKQVTDTQYF.

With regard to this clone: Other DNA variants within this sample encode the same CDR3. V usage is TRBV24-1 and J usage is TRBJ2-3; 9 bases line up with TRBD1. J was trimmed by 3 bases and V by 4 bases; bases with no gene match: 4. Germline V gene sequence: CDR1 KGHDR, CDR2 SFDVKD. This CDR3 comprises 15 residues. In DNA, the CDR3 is TGTGCCACCAGTGACCCTGGACAGGGGACAGATACGCAGTATTTT. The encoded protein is CATSDPGQGTDTQYF.